The present entry profiles one T cell receptor (beta chain) with its context. The authors' processing: Estimation of nucleated cell counts relied on the amplification of reference gene primers. Produced via immunoSEQ multiplex PCR; TCRdb's table is partial and in-frame only. V and J calls and clone size are given by that table; D and trimming were obtained from the DNA. Counted here are about 500,000 clones, roughly 89% occurring once; the ten biggest clones make up about 0.91%. This record belongs to a study of blood T cell repertoires in COVID-19. Study-wide context: Both acute and convalescent COVID-19 samples were obtained from the United States, Italy and Spain.

Germline lookup yields CDR1 SGHNT and CDR2 YYREEE (reference sequence). This CDR3 spans 15 amino acids. Trimming took off 2 bases at V and 6 bases at J, with 17 bases between the two ends. Input material: peripheral blood. The chain couples TRBV5-4 to TRBJ1-1, with unresolved D. This TCR came from a man younger than 35 with COVID-19, enrolled during active disease. Written as DNA, the CDR3 is TGTGCCAGCAGCTTTGAGGGCTCAAAAACTGCTGAAGCTTTCTTT. This translates into CASSFEGSKTAEAFF.